Listed below are T cell receptor beta chains from one sample, sequenced in a study of breast tumors, draining lymph nodes, adjacent tissues. Each CDR3 protein is one row after TCRdb ran MiXCR on the multiplex PCR reads. The sample consists of around 250,000 distinct CDR3 sequences, around 35% of them appearing once. Sequenced material: axillary lymph node tissue. The receptor set was obtained from a female donor with breast cancer. Some clones in this sample may be carry-over from other donors' samples. CDR3s include the opening cysteine and the closing phenylalanine or tryptophan. Each record gives: D gene, clone size, V gene, J gene, CDR3 protein, CDR3 DNA. A D gene is named only where the DNA matches it firmly. Size values are once, few and many counts, or a class for expanded clones, and some rows have none.

TRBD1	many	TRBV15	TRBJ2-1	CATRDDRGFGHEQFF	TGTGCCACCAGAGATGACAGGGGGTTCGGTCATGAGCAGTTCTTC
TRBD2	many	TRBV29-1	TRBJ2-5	CSVESSGAYRGTQYF	TGCAGCGTTGAATCTAGCGGGGCCTACCGGGGGACCCAGTACTTC
TRBD2	.	TRBV29-1	TRBJ2-1	CSVASGRANEQFF	TGCAGCGTTGCTAGCGGGAGGGCCAATGAGCAGTTCTTC
.	many	TRBV3-1	TRBJ2-7	CASSQGYEQYF	TGTGCCAGCAGCCAAGGCTACGAGCAGTACTTC
TRBD1	.	TRBV7-9	TRBJ1-5	CASSLAGQGGTNQPQHF	TGTGCCAGCAGCTTAGCAGGACAGGGGGGAACCAATCAGCCCCAGCATTTT
TRBD1	many	TRBV20-1	TRBJ2-7	CSASPTQGQGKPSYEQYF	TGCAGTGCTAGTCCTACGCAGGGACAGGGGAAACCCTCCTACGAGCAGTACTTC
TRBD1	.	TRBV2	TRBJ2-2	CASRGQGAGELFF	TGTGCCAGCAGGGGACAGGGGGCAGGGGAGCTGTTTTTT
TRBD2	many	TRBV6-1	TRBJ2-5	CASSVGTSGRAVETQYF	TGTGCCAGCAGTGTAGGGACTAGCGGGAGGGCAGTCGAGACCCAGTACTTC
TRBD2	.	TRBV27	TRBJ2-1	CASSLTPPAGGSNNEQFF	TGTGCCAGCAGTTTAACTCCCCCTGCGGGAGGTTCCAACAATGAGCAGTTCTTC
TRBD2	.	TRBV29-1	TRBJ2-1	CSVEDRSSGRDPEQFF	TGCAGCGTTGAAGATCGGTCTAGCGGCCGTGACCCAGAGCAGTTCTTC
.	many	TRBV18	TRBJ2-1	CASSLGMMGEQFF	TGTGCCAGCTCTCTAGGGATGATGGGTGAGCAGTTCTTC
.	.	TRBV6-5	TRBJ1-2	CATRHSANYGYTF	TGTGCCACCCGGCACTCAGCTAACTATGGCTACACCTTC
.	many	TRBV7-3	TRBJ1-6	CASSSVAGGTLHF	TGTGCCAGCAGCTCCGTAGCGGGGGGTACCCTCCACTTT
.	many	TRBV10-3	TRBJ2-1	CAISEWGKTYNEQFF	TGTGCCATCAGTGAGTGGGGAAAAACCTACAATGAGCAGTTCTTC
TRBD2	many	TRBV13	TRBJ2-1	CASHLAGGYNEQFF	TGTGCCAGCCACCTAGCGGGAGGCTACAATGAGCAGTTCTTC
TRBD1	many	TRBV7-8	TRBJ2-7	CASSSDRSSYEQYF	TGTGCCAGCAGCTCGGACAGGTCCTCCTACGAGCAGTACTTC
TRBD1	many	TRBV12-5	TRBJ2-3	CASGLLGQGTDTQYF	TGTGCTAGTGGTTTGCTGGGACAGGGGACAGATACGCAGTATTTT
.	many	TRBV6-6	TRBJ1-2	CASSYDALLPYGYTF	TGTGCCAGCAGTTACGATGCCCTGCTGCCCTATGGCTACACCTTC
TRBD1	.	TRBV15	TRBJ1-5	CATSSPGTASNQPQHF	TGTGCCACCAGCAGTCCCGGGACAGCGAGCAATCAGCCCCAGCATTTT
.	many	TRBV2	TRBJ1-3	CASSSLSRGNTIYF	TGTGCCAGCAGCAGCTTATCTAGGGGAAACACCATATATTTT